These T cell receptor beta chains were read from a single sample in a study of vaccination and CD4 T cells after COVID-19. These receptors' antigens are unknown. MiXCR was run by TCRdb on the PCR reads, yielding one entry per CDR3 protein. The sample has 15,000 to 20,000 distinct CDR3 sequences, under 30% seen once. Input material: cultured CD4+ T cells from blood. Every receptor here comes from a human donor with COVID-19. Each CDR3 is given with its conserved first and last residue. The size entry is marked missing in some rows and otherwise reads once, few, many or a size class.

size	length	V	J	CDR3
.	14	TRBV19	TRBJ2-7	CASRERGNSYEQYF
.	17	TRBV27	TRBJ1-5	CASSPWRVKGGNQPQHF
few	17	TRBV19	TRBJ2-2	CASTPRGLNRNTGELFF
.	16	TRBV6-1	TRBJ1-1	CASSRRTGGGNTEAFF
.	14	TRBV19	TRBJ1-3	CASSFKSSGNTIYF
few	19	TRBV7-2	TRBJ1-4	CASSLEDRGKLLSNEKLFF
.	13	TRBV7-3	TRBJ2-2	CASSPTRTGELFF
once	19	TRBV7-3	TRBJ2-5	CASSTTGGLAGELVKTQYF
few	15	TRBV7-8	TRBJ1-1	CASSASGTANTEAFF
.	14	TRBV6-1	TRBJ2-3	CASTAGMSTDTQYF
.	14	TRBV7-8	TRBJ2-1	CASSLAGTLGGQFF
few	16	TRBV6-5	TRBJ2-7	CASSYSGLAENYEQYF